The sequence of this T cell receptor (beta chain) was determined in a study of shared clonotypes between healthy human individuals. This clone was seen once. The antigen is undetermined. Naive CD8 isolation took CD45RO-negative cells positively selected for CCR7 and excluded terminally differentiated effector memory CD45RA+ cells. Study-level findings and limits: Donor scarcity curtailed the genetic and exposure-history diversity represented herein.

Germline CDR1 reads MNHEY; CDR2 reads SMNVEV (reference sequence). Trimming stripped 4 bases from V and 8 bases from J, with 18 bases between. The CDR3 contains 15 residues. Sequencing was performed with immunoSEQ multiplex PCR; in TCRdb, only in-frame clones are kept and a portion is missing. The table includes roughly 2,000,000 clones, roughly 94% detected once. Sequenced input: naive CD8+ T cells sorted from blood. The clonotype comes from a man younger than 35 in good health. V and J are TRBV27 and TRBJ2-1; D is possibly TRBD1 (5 bases). Here the CDR3 DNA reads TGTGCCAGCAGTTGGGAACTTACAGGTAACGATGAGCAGTTCTTC. Encoded protein: CASSWELTGNDEQFF.